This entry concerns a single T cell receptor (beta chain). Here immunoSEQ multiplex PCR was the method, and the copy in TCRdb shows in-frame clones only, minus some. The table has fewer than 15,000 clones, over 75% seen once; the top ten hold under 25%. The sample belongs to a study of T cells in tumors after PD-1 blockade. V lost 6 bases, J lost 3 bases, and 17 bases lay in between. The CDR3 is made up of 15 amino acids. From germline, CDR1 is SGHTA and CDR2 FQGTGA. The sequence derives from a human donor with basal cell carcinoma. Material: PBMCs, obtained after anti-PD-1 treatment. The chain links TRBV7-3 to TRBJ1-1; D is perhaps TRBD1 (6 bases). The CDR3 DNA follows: TGTGCCAGCAGTCCCGACGGGACATTGGACACTGAAGCTTTCTTT. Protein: CASSPDGTLDTEAFF.